The T cell receptor beta chain described here comes from a study of blood T cell repertoires in COVID-19. Turning to the study itself: The origin of the acute and convalescent COVID-19 samples was the United States, Italy and Spain. PBMCs, B-cell-depleted T cells, or T cells provided the cDNA or gDNA that made up the material.

Per the study methods: Nucleated cell number was recorded as an estimate derived from reference gene primer amplification. The protocol was immunoSEQ multiplex PCR, while the TCRdb copy is restricted to in-frame clones and leaves out a portion. D and trimming were read from the DNA, whereas the V and J calls and clone size are those reported in that table. There are under 55,000 clones in the sample; around 90% occur only once, and approximately 4% lies in the top ten. This CDR3 comprises 14 residues. Trimming removed 1 base at V and 4 bases at J, with 10 bases between. The germline CDR1 and CDR2 sequences are SNHLY and FYNNEI. The sample holds one count of this clone.

This clonotype was obtained from a human donor in a cohort sampled during active COVID-19. The sample taken for sequencing was peripheral blood. The chain employs TRBV2 and TRBJ1-1; TRBD1 is a possible D gene (5 bases). This CDR3 reads CASSEEQGATEAFF. The CDR3 DNA reads as TGTGCCAGCAGTGAAGAGCAGGGTGCCACTGAAGCTTTCTTT.